This record covers a single TCR beta chain. The entry originates in a study of PD-1 blockade in classical Hodgkin lymphoma. Produced via immunoSEQ multiplex PCR; TCRdb's table is partial and in-frame only. Of approximately 93,000 clones in the sample, just under 80% are singletons; the top ten hold about a tenth. Specified time point: cycle 4 day 1 (C4D1), after five to seven weeks of nivolumab. Every patient was affected by relapse after autologous stem cell transplantation, while exposure to brentuximab vedotin was not uniform. With 7 bases removed from V and 6 bases from J, the gap between germline ends came to 13 bases. The CDR3 extends over 13 amino acids.

The sequence was collected from a human donor with classical Hodgkin lymphoma. The chain recombines TRBV23-1 with TRBJ1-5, with D possibly TRBD1 on 6 matching bases. TRBV23-1 is placed among ORFs of uncertain function. The sample here was peripheral blood mononuclear cells (PBMCs), taken before the fourth cycle of nivolumab. CDR3 in DNA: TGCGCCAGCAATTACAGGGTGCTTCAGCCCCAGCATTTT. Amino acid sequence: CASNYRVLQPQHF.